The source of this T cell receptor (beta chain) is a study of T cells after yellow fever vaccination. TCRdb re-analysed the 5' RACE reads in MiXCR, keeping a single row per CDR3 protein. The sample records a few hundred thousand distinct CDR3 sequences, 6.5% to 8.5% being singletons. In its sample, this clonotype was seen many times. The CDR3 spans 13 residues. Trimming took 11 bases from V and 8 from J, leaving 19 bases between them. Germline-derived CDR1 and CDR2 are MNHNS and SASEGT. The starting material was PBMCs, obtained about 41 days after the first yellow fever vaccination. The rearrangement uses TRBV6-1 and TRBJ1-5; D is ambiguous. The receptor's source is a young man who received the YFV17D yellow fever vaccine. The CDR3 nucleotides are TGTGCCGGCTTACCTGACCTTTCCAAGCCCCAGCATTTT. The encoded protein is CAGLPDLSKPQHF.